Listed below are T cell receptor beta chains from one sample, sequenced in a study of blood T cell repertoires in COVID-19. This table comes from immunoSEQ multiplex PCR, and its TCRdb copy is limited to in-frame clones, with some not included. Of roughly 210,000 clones listed, around four fifths are singletons. Sequenced material: peripheral blood. These receptors all stem from an elderly woman with COVID-19, enrolled during active disease. The CDR3 runs from the conserved cysteine through the conserved F or W. Each record gives: clone size, J gene, V gene, D gene, CDR3 DNA, CDR3 protein. A D gene is named only where the DNA matches it firmly. Rows give clone size only sometimes, using once, few, many, or a class for an expanded clone.

clone_size: NA; j_call: TRBJ1-5; v_call: TRBV11-2; d_call: TRBD1; cdr3_nt: TGTGCCAGCAGCTTAGATGGCAGGGGGGGCAATCAGCCCCAGCATTTT; cdr3_aa: CASSLDGRGGNQPQHF
clone_size: NA; j_call: TRBJ1-2; v_call: TRBV10-3; d_call: NA; cdr3_nt: TGTGCCATCAGTGATCTGTATGGCTACACCTTC; cdr3_aa: CAISDLYGYTF
clone_size: NA; j_call: TRBJ2-7; v_call: TRBV6-5; d_call: TRBD1; cdr3_nt: TGTGCCAGCAAACCGGGACAGGGCTACGAGCAGTACTTC; cdr3_aa: CASKPGQGYEQYF
clone_size: few; j_call: TRBJ2-2; v_call: TRBV18; d_call: NA; cdr3_nt: TGTGCCAGCTCGCCCCAAGACAGGAGTTCAAACACCGGGGAGCTGTTTTTT; cdr3_aa: CASSPQDRSSNTGELFF
clone_size: many; j_call: TRBJ1-3; v_call: TRBV9; d_call: TRBD1; cdr3_nt: TGTGCCAGCAGCGCAATCAGGGGGTACTCTGGAAACACCATATATTTT; cdr3_aa: CASSAIRGYSGNTIYF
clone_size: NA; j_call: TRBJ1-1; v_call: TRBV9; d_call: NA; cdr3_nt: TGTGCCAGCAGCCTCGGCGGGGCGATGAACACTGAAGCTTTCTTT; cdr3_aa: CASSLGGAMNTEAFF
clone_size: NA; j_call: TRBJ2-1; v_call: TRBV28; d_call: TRBD2; cdr3_nt: TGTGCCAGCGCCGGGACTAGCGGGGGCTCCTACAATGAGCAGTTCTTC; cdr3_aa: CASAGTSGGSYNEQFF
clone_size: NA; j_call: TRBJ2-2; v_call: TRBV18; d_call: NA; cdr3_nt: TGTGCCAGCTCACCACCGGCCCGCACCGGGGAGCTGTTTTTT; cdr3_aa: CASSPPARTGELFF
clone_size: NA; j_call: TRBJ1-3; v_call: TRBV5-5; d_call: TRBD1; cdr3_nt: TGTGCCAGCAGCCGACAGGGGCCTGGAAACACCATATATTTT; cdr3_aa: CASSRQGPGNTIYF
clone_size: NA; j_call: TRBJ1-3; v_call: TRBV18; d_call: TRBD1; cdr3_nt: TGTGCCAGCGCGGGACAGGGGGGCTCTGGAAACACCATATATTTT; cdr3_aa: CASAGQGGSGNTIYF
clone_size: NA; j_call: TRBJ2-1; v_call: TRBV3-1/TRBV3-2; d_call: NA; cdr3_nt: TGTGCCAGCAGCCCGGGACTTATCGATGAGCAGTTCTTC; cdr3_aa: CASSPGLIDEQFF
clone_size: NA; j_call: TRBJ2-7; v_call: TRBV30; d_call: NA; cdr3_nt: TGTGCCTGGAGATATAGGACACGACTCTACGAGCAGTACTTC; cdr3_aa: CAWRYRTRLYEQYF
clone_size: NA; j_call: TRBJ1-5; v_call: TRBV7-2; d_call: NA; cdr3_nt: TGTGCCAGCAGCTTCGGGGGGGTCTATAGCAATCAGCCCCAGCATTTT; cdr3_aa: CASSFGGVYSNQPQHF
clone_size: NA; j_call: TRBJ1-1; v_call: TRBV18; d_call: NA; cdr3_nt: TGTGCCAGCTCACTCTCCGGGACTAAGAACACTGAAGCTTTCTTT; cdr3_aa: CASSLSGTKNTEAFF
clone_size: NA; j_call: TRBJ2-2; v_call: TRBV6-1; d_call: NA; cdr3_nt: TGTGCCAGCAGTGAGTCCCTCCCAGGGCCCTATGGCGGGGAGCTGTTTTTT; cdr3_aa: CASSESLPGPYGGELFF
clone_size: NA; j_call: TRBJ2-7; v_call: TRBV18; d_call: TRBD2; cdr3_nt: TGTGCCAGCTCACCACGTCGGGGGGGCAGACCGGACGAGCAGTACTTC; cdr3_aa: CASSPRRGGRPDEQYF
clone_size: NA; j_call: TRBJ1-5; v_call: TRBV18; d_call: NA; cdr3_nt: TGTGCCAGCTCACCTAGGGGGGGGATTAGCAATCAGCCCCAGCATTTT; cdr3_aa: CASSPRGGISNQPQHF
clone_size: NA; j_call: TRBJ2-3; v_call: TRBV16; d_call: NA; cdr3_nt: TGTGCCAGCAGCCTCAACGTAGACTCAGATACGCAGTATTTT; cdr3_aa: CASSLNVDSDTQYF
clone_size: NA; j_call: TRBJ2-2; v_call: TRBV27; d_call: NA; cdr3_nt: TGTGCCAGCAGTAGTTTTAGCACCGGGGAGCTGTTTTTT; cdr3_aa: CASSSFSTGELFF
clone_size: NA; j_call: TRBJ1-1; v_call: TRBV19; d_call: NA; cdr3_nt: TGTGCCAGTAGTATGGCGTGGAGGCAGAGGAACACTGAAGCTTTCTTT; cdr3_aa: CASSMAWRQRNTEAFF
clone_size: NA; j_call: TRBJ2-2; v_call: TRBV4-1; d_call: TRBD2; cdr3_nt: TGCGCCAGCAGCCAATTTCCGACTAGCGACACCGGGGAGCTGTTTTTT; cdr3_aa: CASSQFPTSDTGELFF
clone_size: NA; j_call: TRBJ1-5; v_call: TRBV2; d_call: NA; cdr3_nt: TGTGCCACCTCGAGGGATAGCAATCAGCCCCAGCATTTT; cdr3_aa: CATSRDSNQPQHF
clone_size: NA; j_call: TRBJ1-2; v_call: TRBV10-3; d_call: NA; cdr3_nt: TGTGCCATCAGTGAGTCGTTTAACAGGGATGGCTACACCTTC; cdr3_aa: CAISESFNRDGYTF
clone_size: NA; j_call: TRBJ1-5; v_call: TRBV7-9; d_call: NA; cdr3_nt: TGTGCCAGCAGCTTAGAACTCAGCAATCAGCCCCAGCATTTT; cdr3_aa: CASSLELSNQPQHF
clone_size: NA; j_call: TRBJ1-2; v_call: TRBV2; d_call: NA; cdr3_nt: TGTGCCAGCAGGTACACTCAGGGTGGCTACACCTTC; cdr3_aa: CASRYTQGGYTF
clone_size: NA; j_call: TRBJ1-3; v_call: TRBV28; d_call: TRBD1; cdr3_nt: TGTGCCAGCAGGAGAGGGGGCCCATCTGGAAACACCATATATTTT; cdr3_aa: CASRRGGPSGNTIYF
clone_size: once; j_call: TRBJ2-1; v_call: TRBV2; d_call: TRBD1; cdr3_nt: TGTGCCAGCAAACCGGGACAGGGTACGTGGAATGAGCAGTTCTTC; cdr3_aa: CASKPGQGTWNEQFF
clone_size: NA; j_call: TRBJ2-3; v_call: TRBV28; d_call: NA; cdr3_nt: TGTGCCAGCGGAGGCAGGGGAGAGTTAGATACGCAGTATTTT; cdr3_aa: CASGGRGELDTQYF
clone_size: NA; j_call: TRBJ1-2; v_call: TRBV3-1/TRBV3-2; d_call: TRBD1; cdr3_nt: TGTGCCAGCAGCCAAGATCTAGTGACAGGGGCCTATGGCTACACCTTC; cdr3_aa: CASSQDLVTGAYGYTF